Presented here are 2 T cell receptor beta chains from one specimen sequenced in a study of blood T cell repertoires in COVID-19. The assay was immunoSEQ multiplex PCR, and TCRdb's table has in-frame clones only and misses some. The data hold over 150,000 clones, with roughly nine tenths observed a single time. Material for sequencing was PBMCs or T cells enriched from blood (not recorded which). Receptors were obtained from a woman aged 25 to 39 who had recovered from COVID-19.

The V and J genes are TRBV6-2 or TRBV6-3 and TRBJ2-5; no clear D gene. Germline loops: CDR1 MNHEY, CDR2 SVGEGT. CDR3 length: 13 amino acids. The germline V and J ends were trimmed by 2 bases and 5 bases, with 9 bases remaining between them. CDR3: CASSYVNGETQYF. The DNA for the CDR3 is TGTGCCAGCAGTTACGTTAACGGGGAGACCCAGTACTTC.

V gene TRBV6-2 or TRBV6-3 combines with J gene TRBJ1-5, with D maybe TRBD1 (5 bases). CDR3 length equals 17 residues. Trimming removed 4 bases at V and 2 bases at J, with 18 bases between. CDR1 is MNHEY and CDR2 is SVGEGT in the germline V gene. Here the CDR3 DNA reads TGTGCCAGCAGTTGGGGGGTCGGAACCGACGGCAATCAGCCCCAGCATTTT. Translation: CASSWGVGTDGNQPQHF.